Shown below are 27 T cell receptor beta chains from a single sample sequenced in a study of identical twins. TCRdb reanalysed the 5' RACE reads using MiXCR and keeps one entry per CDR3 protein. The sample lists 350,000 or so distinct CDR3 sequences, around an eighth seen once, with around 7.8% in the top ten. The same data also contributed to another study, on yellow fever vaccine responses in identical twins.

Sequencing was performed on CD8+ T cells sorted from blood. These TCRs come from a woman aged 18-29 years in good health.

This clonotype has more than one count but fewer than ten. The CDR3 loop is CASRRQGAGELFF. DNA for the CDR3: TGTGCCAGCAGGAGACAGGGGGCCGGGGAGCTGTTTTTT. This chain uses TRBV6-1 with TRBJ2-2; 9 bases match TRBD1. The V gene end was trimmed by 6 bases and the J gene end by 6 bases; junction bases not matched to a gene: 2. Germline V lookup: CDR1 MNHNS, CDR2 SASEGT. The CDR3 sequence is 13 residues long.

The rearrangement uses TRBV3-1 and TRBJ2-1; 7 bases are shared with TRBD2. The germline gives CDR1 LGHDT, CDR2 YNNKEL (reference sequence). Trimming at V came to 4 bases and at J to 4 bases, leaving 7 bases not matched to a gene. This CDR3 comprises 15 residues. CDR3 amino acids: CASSPRTRLYNEQFF. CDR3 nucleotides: TGTGCCAGCAGCCCACGGACTAGACTTTACAATGAGCAGTTCTTC.

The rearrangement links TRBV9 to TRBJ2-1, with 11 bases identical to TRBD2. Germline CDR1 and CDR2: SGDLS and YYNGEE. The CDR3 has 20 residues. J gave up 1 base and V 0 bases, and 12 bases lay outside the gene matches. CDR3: CASSVGGLADIGGSYNEQFF. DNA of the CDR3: TGTGCCAGCAGCGTAGGGGGACTAGCGGATATCGGGGGGTCCTACAATGAGCAGTTCTTC.

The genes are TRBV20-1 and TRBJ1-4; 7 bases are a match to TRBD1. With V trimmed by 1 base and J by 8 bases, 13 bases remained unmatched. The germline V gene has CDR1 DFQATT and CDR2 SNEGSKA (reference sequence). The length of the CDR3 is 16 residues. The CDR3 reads CSARGGQSEVGEKLFF. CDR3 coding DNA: TGCAGTGCTAGAGGGGGACAGTCGGAGGTAGGGGAAAAACTGTTTTTT.

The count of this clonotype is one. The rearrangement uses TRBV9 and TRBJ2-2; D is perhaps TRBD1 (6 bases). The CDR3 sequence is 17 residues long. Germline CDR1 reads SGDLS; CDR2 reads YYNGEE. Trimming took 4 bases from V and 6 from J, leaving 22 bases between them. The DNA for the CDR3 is TGTGCCAGCAGCTCCCGGCCGGGACACGATCCCGCCGGGGAGCTGTTTTTT. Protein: CASSSRPGHDPAGELFF.

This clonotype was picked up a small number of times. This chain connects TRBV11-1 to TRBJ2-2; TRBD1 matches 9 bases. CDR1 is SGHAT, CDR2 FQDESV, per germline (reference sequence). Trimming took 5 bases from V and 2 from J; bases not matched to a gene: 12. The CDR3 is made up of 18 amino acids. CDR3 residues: CASSDNLGQGSNTGELFF. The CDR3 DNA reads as TGTGCCAGCAGCGACAACCTCGGACAGGGGAGTAACACCGGGGAGCTGTTTTTT.

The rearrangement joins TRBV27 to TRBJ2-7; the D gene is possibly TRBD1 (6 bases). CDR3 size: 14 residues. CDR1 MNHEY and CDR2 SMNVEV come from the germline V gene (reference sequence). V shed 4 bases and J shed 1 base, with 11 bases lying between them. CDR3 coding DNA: TGTGCCAGCAGTTGGGCAGGGGCATCCTACGAGCAGTACTTC. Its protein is CASSWAGASYEQYF.

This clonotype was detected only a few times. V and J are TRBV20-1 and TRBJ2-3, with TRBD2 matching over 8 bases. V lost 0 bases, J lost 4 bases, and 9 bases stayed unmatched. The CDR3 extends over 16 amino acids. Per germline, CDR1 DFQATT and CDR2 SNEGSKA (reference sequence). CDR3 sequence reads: CSARDSGGGLPDTQYF. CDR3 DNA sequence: TGCAGTGCTAGAGATTCGGGGGGGGGCCTACCAGATACGCAGTATTTT.

The CDR3 nucleotides are TGTGCCAGCAGCCAACCGGGACAGAGGAGTGGTACGCATTTT. It translates to CASSQPGQRSGTHF. The rearrangement joins TRBV3-1 to TRBJ1-5; 7 nucleotides match TRBD1. The CDR3 has 14 residues. J lost 15 bases, V lost 2 bases, and 13 bases had no gene match. The germline gives CDR1 LGHDT, CDR2 YNNKEL (reference sequence).

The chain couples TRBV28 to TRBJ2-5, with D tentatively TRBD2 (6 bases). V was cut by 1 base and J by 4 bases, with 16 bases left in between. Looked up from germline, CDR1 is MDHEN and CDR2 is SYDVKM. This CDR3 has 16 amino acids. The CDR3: CASSLLGRGAGETQYF. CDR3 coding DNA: TGTGCCAGCAGTTTATTAGGGCGGGGCGCCGGAGAGACCCAGTACTTC.

CDR3 coding DNA: TGCAGCGCCCTTACTAGCGGGAGGGCCGGGGAGACCCAGTACTTC. Translated: CSALTSGRAGETQYF. This chain uses TRBV29-1 with TRBJ2-5, with 13 bases that match TRBD2. Germline values: CDR1 SQVTM, CDR2 ANQGSEA. This CDR3 comprises 15 residues. After removal of 7 bases from V and 5 bases from J, the junction contained 10 bases not matched to a gene.

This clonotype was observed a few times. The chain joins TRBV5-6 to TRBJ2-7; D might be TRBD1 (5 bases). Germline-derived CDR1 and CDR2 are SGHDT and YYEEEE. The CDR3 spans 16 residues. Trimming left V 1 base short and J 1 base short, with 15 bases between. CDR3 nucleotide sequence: TGTGCCAGCAGCTTGAGTCTGGGGCTTAAGTCCTACGAGCAGTACGTC. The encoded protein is CASSLSLGLKSYEQYV.

The CDR3 is CASSWASSGEQYV. Written as DNA, the CDR3 is TGTGCCAGCAGTTGGGCTAGCAGCGGCGAGCAGTACGTC. The chain is built from TRBV6-5 and TRBJ2-7; possible D gene TRBD2, 5 bases. Deletions cut 4 bases from V and 6 bases from J, with 13 bases between. There are 13 residues in the CDR3. CDR1 and CDR2 from the germline V gene are MNHEY and SVGAGI.

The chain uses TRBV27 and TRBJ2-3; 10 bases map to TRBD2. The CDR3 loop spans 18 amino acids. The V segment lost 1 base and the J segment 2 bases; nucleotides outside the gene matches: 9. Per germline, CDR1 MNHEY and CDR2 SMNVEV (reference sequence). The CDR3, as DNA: TGTGCCAGCAGTTTATTTGCTCGGGGACTAGCGAACACAGATACGCAGTATTTT. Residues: CASSLFARGLANTDTQYF.

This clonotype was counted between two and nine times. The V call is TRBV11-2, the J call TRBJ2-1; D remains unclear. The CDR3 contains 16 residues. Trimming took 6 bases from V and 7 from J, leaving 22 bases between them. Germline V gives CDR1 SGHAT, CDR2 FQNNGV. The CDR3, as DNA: TGTGCCAGCAGTCTAAAGCAGGCCCTTAAGCTTAATGAGCAGTTCTTC. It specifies CASSLKQALKLNEQFF. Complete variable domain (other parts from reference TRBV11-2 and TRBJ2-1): EAGVAQSPRYKIIEKRQSVAFWCNPISGHATLYWYQQILGQGPKLLIQFQNNGVVDDSQLPKDRFSAERLKGVDSTLKIQPAKLEDSAVYLCASSLKQALKLNEQFFGPGTRLTVL.

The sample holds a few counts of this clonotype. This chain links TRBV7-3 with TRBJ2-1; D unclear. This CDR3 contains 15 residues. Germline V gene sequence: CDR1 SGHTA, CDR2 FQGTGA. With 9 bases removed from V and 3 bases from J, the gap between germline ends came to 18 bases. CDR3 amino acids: CASSTSLTGYNEQFF. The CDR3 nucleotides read TGTGCCAGTAGCACCAGTCTTACGGGCTACAATGAGCAGTTCTTC.

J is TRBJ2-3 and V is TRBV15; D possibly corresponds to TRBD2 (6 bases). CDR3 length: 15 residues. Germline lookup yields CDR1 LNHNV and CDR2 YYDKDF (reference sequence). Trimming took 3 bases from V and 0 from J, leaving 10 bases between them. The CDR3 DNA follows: TGTGCCACCAGCAGCCGAGCGGGTAGCACAGATACGCAGTATTTT. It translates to CATSSRAGSTDTQYF.

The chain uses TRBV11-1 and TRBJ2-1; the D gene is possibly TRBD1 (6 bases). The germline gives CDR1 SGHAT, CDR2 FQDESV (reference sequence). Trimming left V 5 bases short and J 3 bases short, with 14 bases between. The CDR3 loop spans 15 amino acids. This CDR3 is CASSVGRGFYNEQFF. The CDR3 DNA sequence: TGTGCCAGCAGCGTCGGCAGGGGCTTCTACAATGAGCAGTTCTTC.

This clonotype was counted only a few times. The DNA of the CDR3 is TGTGCCACCATCTCTGAGAACACTGAAGCTTTCTTT. Amino acids: CATISENTEAFF. The chain joins TRBV27 to TRBJ1-1; D gene ambiguous. CDR1 and CDR2 (germline): MNHEY, SMNVEV (reference sequence). CDR3 length: 12 residues. V was pared by 10 bases and J by 1 base, with 10 bases between.

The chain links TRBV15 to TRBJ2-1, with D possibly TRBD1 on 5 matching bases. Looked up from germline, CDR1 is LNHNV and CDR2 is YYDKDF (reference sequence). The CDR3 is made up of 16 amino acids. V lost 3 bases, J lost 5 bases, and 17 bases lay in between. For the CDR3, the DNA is TGTGCCACCAGCAGTCGTTCAGGGAAGTTGAACAATGAGCAGTTCTTC. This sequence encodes CATSSRSGKLNNEQFF.

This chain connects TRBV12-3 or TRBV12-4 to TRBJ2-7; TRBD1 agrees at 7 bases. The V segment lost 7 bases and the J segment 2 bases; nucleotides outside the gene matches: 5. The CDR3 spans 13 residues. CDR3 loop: CASTRGTAYEQYF. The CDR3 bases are TGTGCCAGCACCCGAGGGACAGCCTACGAGCAGTACTTC.

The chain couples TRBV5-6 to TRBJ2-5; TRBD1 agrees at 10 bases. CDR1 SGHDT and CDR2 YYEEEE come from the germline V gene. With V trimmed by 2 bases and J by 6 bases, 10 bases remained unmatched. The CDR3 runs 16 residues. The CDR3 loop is CASSLKPTGGLKTQYF. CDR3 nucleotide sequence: TGTGCCAGCAGCTTAAAACCGACAGGGGGCCTCAAGACCCAGTACTTC.

The CDR3 reads CASSELARFEQYF. The CDR3 DNA reads TGTGCCAGCAGTGAACTAGCTCGGTTCGAGCAGTACTTC. The genes are TRBV25-1 and TRBJ2-7; D possibly corresponds to TRBD2 (5 bases). Trimming took 2 bases from V and 6 from J, leaving 11 bases between them. CDR3 length equals 13 residues. Germline lookup yields CDR1 MGHDK and CDR2 SYGVNS.

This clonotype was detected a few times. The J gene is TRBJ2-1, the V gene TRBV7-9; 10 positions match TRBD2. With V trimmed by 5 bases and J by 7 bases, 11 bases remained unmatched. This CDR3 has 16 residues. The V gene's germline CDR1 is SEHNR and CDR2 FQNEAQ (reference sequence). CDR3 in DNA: TGTGCCAGCAGCCCCCCTGGGGTAGCGGGAGGTAATGAGCAGTTCTTC. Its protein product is CASSPPGVAGGNEQFF.

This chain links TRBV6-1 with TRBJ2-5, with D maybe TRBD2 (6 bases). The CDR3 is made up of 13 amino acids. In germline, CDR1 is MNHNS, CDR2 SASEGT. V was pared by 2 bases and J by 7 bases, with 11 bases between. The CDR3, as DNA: TGTGCCAGCAGTGAATGGCGGGATGGGACCCAGTACTTC. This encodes CASSEWRDGTQYF.

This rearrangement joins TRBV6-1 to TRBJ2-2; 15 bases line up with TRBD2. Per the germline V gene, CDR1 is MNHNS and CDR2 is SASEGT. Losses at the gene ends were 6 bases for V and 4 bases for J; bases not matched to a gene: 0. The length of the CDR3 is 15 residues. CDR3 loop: CASRGLAGGTGELFF. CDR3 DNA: TGTGCCAGCAGGGGACTAGCGGGGGGCACCGGGGAGCTGTTTTTT.

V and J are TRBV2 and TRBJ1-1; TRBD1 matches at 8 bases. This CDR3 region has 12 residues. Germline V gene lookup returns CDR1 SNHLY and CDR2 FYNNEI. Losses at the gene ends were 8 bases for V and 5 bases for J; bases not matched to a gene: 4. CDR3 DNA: TGTGCCAGCCAGGGGGCTCGGACTGAAGCTTTCTTT. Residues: CASQGARTEAFF.